The next 20 T cell receptor beta chains were all read from a single sample in a study of T cells in Graves' hyperthyroidism and ophthalmopathy. RNA transcripts provided the source from which TCR beta CDR3 regions were amplified. Initially, a first-round RT-PCR of the TCR CDR3 employed the HTBI primer set. One entry per CDR3 protein results from TCRdb running MiXCR on the multiplex PCR reads. The sample includes almost 500,000 distinct CDR3 sequences, around a fifth of them seen just once. The sequenced sample was blood. These receptors were taken from a woman aged 70-85 years with Graves' ophthalmopathy.

The J gene is TRBJ1-6, the V gene TRBV6-5; D call uncertain. The ends were cut back, 0 bases at V and 7 bases at J, with 7 bases in the middle. Germline lookup yields CDR1 MNHEY and CDR2 SVGAGI. This CDR3 comprises 14 residues. The CDR3: CASSYSGENSPLHF. CDR3 in DNA: TGTGCCAGCAGTTACTCTGGGGAGAATTCACCCCTCCACTTT.

This chain connects TRBV6-6 to TRBJ2-3; possibly TRBD1 for D (6 bases). Trimming cost V 2 bases and J 2 bases, with 11 bases left between them. The germline CDR1 and CDR2 sequences are MNHNY and SVGAGI (reference sequence). This CDR3 contains 15 residues. The CDR3 region has the DNA TGTGCCAGCAGTTACAGGCAGGGGTACACAGATACGCAGTATTTT. Amino acid sequence: CASSYRQGYTDTQYF.

This clonotype occurred a few times. This chain links TRBV20-1 with TRBJ2-1; TRBD2 agrees at 10 bases. The CDR3 contains 12 residues. Germline V gene sequence: CDR1 DFQATT, CDR2 SNEGSKA (reference sequence). V shed 5 bases and J 7 bases; nucleotides not matched to a gene: 2. This chain's CDR3 is CSASSGSNEQFF. In DNA, the CDR3 is TGCAGTGCTTCTAGCGGGAGTAATGAGCAGTTCTTC.

CDR3 DNA: TGTGCCAGCAGTGCACAGCCCAATCAGCCCCAGCATTTT. It specifies CASSAQPNQPQHF. The chain combines TRBV2 with TRBJ1-5; unclear D gene. Germline loops: CDR1 SNHLY, CDR2 FYNNEI. Trimming left V 4 bases short and J 3 bases short, with 7 bases between. This CDR3 is 13 amino acids long.

This clonotype was counted at least ten times. The chain couples TRBV6-1 to TRBJ2-1; D possibly corresponds to TRBD1 (10 bases). CDR1 is MNHNS and CDR2 is SASEGT in the germline V gene. The V gene lost 5 bases and the J gene lost 6 bases, with 38 bases spanning the gap. This CDR3 is 22 amino acids long. DNA for the CDR3: TGTGCCAGCAGTTCCCACCCCCCCGGGACAGGGGCCCTTAGCGGGAGTGGCAATGAGCAGTTCTTC. Encoded protein: CASSSHPPGTGALSGSGNEQFF.

The sample holds a few counts of this clonotype. The gene calls are TRBV28 and TRBJ1-5; TRBD1 matches at 7 bases. The CDR3 runs 15 residues. Trimming at V came to 6 bases and at J to 5 bases, leaving 10 bases not matched to a gene. Germline lookup yields CDR1 MDHEN and CDR2 SYDVKM. The CDR3: CASRTGTLEDQPQHF. CDR3 sequence (DNA): TGTGCCAGCAGGACAGGGACTTTAGAGGATCAGCCCCAGCATTTT.

The chain has TRBV10-3 and TRBJ2-7; 9 nucleotides match TRBD1. The CDR3 loop spans 14 amino acids. The V and J ends lost 3 bases and 6 bases, in that order; junction bases with no gene match: 6. CDR1 ENHRY and CDR2 SYGVKD come from the germline V gene. CDR3 sequence reads: CAISDRDRVPEQYF. The CDR3 DNA is TGTGCCATCAGTGATCGGGACAGGGTTCCCGAGCAGTACTTC.

A few counts support this clonotype. The chain is built from TRBV18 and TRBJ2-7; possible D gene TRBD2, 6 bases. CDR3 size: 13 residues. The V and J ends lost 3 bases and 3 bases respectively, with 9 bases between them. From germline, CDR1 is KGHSH and CDR2 LQKENI. This CDR3 reads CASSPGSNYEQYF. CDR3 sequence (DNA): TGTGCCAGCTCACCCGGGAGCAACTACGAGCAGTACTTC.

The rearrangement links TRBV19 to TRBJ1-5; D gene uncertain. The germline V and J ends were trimmed by 3 bases and 6 bases, with 15 bases remaining between them. CDR1 is LNHDA and CDR2 is SQIVND in the germline V gene (reference sequence). The CDR3 sequence is 15 residues long. CDR3 sequence: CASSMKGGWGQPQHF. As DNA, the CDR3 is TGTGCCAGTAGTATGAAGGGTGGCTGGGGTCAGCCCCAGCATTTT.

The table lists this clonotype with a few counts. This sequence joins TRBV5-1 and TRBJ1-2; the D is unclear. CDR1 SGHRS and CDR2 YFSETQ come from the germline V gene. The CDR3 extends over 14 amino acids. V was cut by 4 bases and J by 7 bases, with 17 bases left in between. CDR3 DNA: TGCGCCAGCAGCCCCTTTCGGGGAAATGGTGGCTACACCTTC. This gives the protein CASSPFRGNGGYTF.

This clonotype was detected a few times. The chain has TRBV30 and TRBJ2-3; D may be TRBD1 (5 bases). This CDR3 has 13 residues. Per germline, CDR1 GTSNPN and CDR2 SVGIG (reference sequence). The germline V and J ends were trimmed by 5 bases and 4 bases, with 13 bases remaining between them. Here the CDR3 reads CAWAVAGSDTQYF. In DNA, the CDR3 is TGTGCCTGGGCGGTGGCAGGGTCAGATACGCAGTATTTT.

The rearrangement uses TRBV3-1 and TRBJ1-1; possible D gene TRBD1, 6 bases. V lost 1 base to trimming and J lost 1 base, with 10 bases between them. CDR1 is LGHDT, CDR2 YNNKEL, per germline (reference sequence). The CDR3 length is 15 residues. The CDR3 reads CASSQAWDKNTEAFF. DNA for the CDR3: TGTGCCAGCAGCCAAGCTTGGGACAAGAACACTGAAGCTTTCTTT.

This clonotype was detected a few times. This rearrangement joins TRBV7-3 to TRBJ1-1, with 7 bases identical to TRBD1. Germline trimming cut 0 bases from V and 7 bases from J; bases unmatched to any gene: 8. Per the germline V gene, CDR1 is SGHTA and CDR2 is FQGTGA. This CDR3 is built from 15 residues. CDR3 DNA sequence: TGTGCCAGCAGCTTAACTGGGGACAGCCGCCTTGAAGCTTTCTTT. Its translation is CASSLTGDSRLEAFF.

This clonotype was seen a few times. V is TRBV27 and J is TRBJ1-5; TRBD1 matches at 10 bases. CDR1 and CDR2 (germline): MNHEY, SMNVEV (reference sequence). The junction had 15 bases not matched to a gene; V was cut back by 4 bases and J by 9 bases. The CDR3 is 17 residues long. The CDR3 coding sequence is TGTGCCAGCAGTTCTGTGGTGACAGGGGGCCGGGGGGGGCCCCAGCATTTT. It yields the protein CASSSVVTGGRGGPQHF.

The chain carries TRBV7-2 and TRBJ2-3; 11 bases are a match to TRBD2. Trimming removed 1 base from V and 2 bases from J; junction bases left unmatched: 5. This CDR3 region has 17 residues. Per the germline V gene, CDR1 is SGHTA and CDR2 is FQGNSA. The CDR3 DNA follows: TGTGCCAGCAGCTTAGTCGGGACTAGCGGCCACACAGATACGCAGTATTTT. Translation gives CASSLVGTSGHTDTQYF. The whole variable domain, filled in from reference TRBV7-2 and TRBJ2-3, reads GAGVSQSPSNKVTEKGKDVELRCDPISGHTALYWYRQSLGQGLEFLIYFQGNSAPDKSGLPSDRFSAERTGGSVSTLTIQRTQQEDSAVYLCASSLVGTSGHTDTQYFGPGTRLTVL.

This clonotype was seen a handful of times. The chain uses TRBV6-1 and TRBJ2-5; 13 bases map to TRBD2. Losses at the gene ends were 7 bases for V and 5 bases for J; bases not matched to a gene: 7. The CDR3 runs to 15 residues. CDR1 and CDR2 (germline): MNHNS, SASEGT. The CDR3 sequence: CASKGRTSGSETQYF. As DNA, the CDR3 is TGTGCCAGCAAAGGACGGACTAGCGGGAGTGAGACCCAGTACTTC.

This clonotype appeared a few times. The rearrangement uses TRBV10-3 and TRBJ2-1; 11 bases line up with TRBD2. J was trimmed by 6 bases and V by 6 bases; bases with no gene match: 7. In germline, CDR1 is ENHRY, CDR2 SYGVKD. The CDR3 runs to 15 residues. This chain's CDR3 is CAIRHTSGRVNEQFF. The CDR3 coding sequence is TGTGCCATCAGACATACTAGCGGGAGAGTCAATGAGCAGTTCTTC.

This clonotype was seen repeatedly, ten times or more. The rearrangement joins TRBV5-1 to TRBJ2-1; 7 nucleotides match TRBD1. The CDR3 totals 15 residues. V lost 4 bases and J lost 0; bases outside the gene matches: 4. CDR1 is SGHRS and CDR2 is YFSETQ in the germline V gene. CDR3 loop: CASSGRQGSYNEQFF. The CDR3 DNA sequence: TGCGCCAGCAGCGGCCGACAGGGCTCCTACAATGAGCAGTTCTTC.

This clonotype was counted a few times. The rearrangement joins TRBV2 to TRBJ2-7, with a tentative D call TRBD2 (5 bases). The germline CDR1 and CDR2 sequences are SNHLY and FYNNEI. Trimming took off 6 bases at V and 4 bases at J, with 22 bases between the two ends. This CDR3 region has 16 residues. The CDR3 region is CASSVDVGANRYEQYF. As DNA, the CDR3 is TGTGCCAGCAGCGTCGATGTGGGAGCGAATAGGTACGAGCAGTACTTC.

This CDR3 reads CASSPPGLAGEQFF. In DNA form, the CDR3 reads TGTGCCAGCTCACCACCGGGACTAGCAGGGGAGCAGTTCTTC. The V gene is TRBV18, the J gene TRBJ2-1, with 9 positions matching TRBD2. Trimming took 0 bases from V and 10 from J; bases not matched to a gene: 4. This CDR3 has 14 residues. CDR1 KGHSH and CDR2 LQKENI come from the germline V gene. The full variable domain, rest sourced from reference TRBV18 and TRBJ2-1, is NAGVMQNPRHLVRRRGQEARLRCSPMKGHSHVYWYRQLPEEGLKFMVYLQKENIIDESGMPKERFSAEFPKEGPSILRIQQVVRGDSAAYFCASSPPGLAGEQFFGPGTRLTVL.